This TCR beta chain is from a study of blood T cell repertoires in COVID-19. Study information: Sites across the United States, Italy and Spain contributed samples from acute and convalescent COVID-19. Sample material is recorded as cDNA or gDNA derived from T cells, B-cell-depleted T cells, or PBMCs.

How the authors handled the data: Using reference gene primer amplification, nucleated cell counts were estimated. Sequenced by immunoSEQ multiplex PCR; TCRdb stores in-frame clones only, minus some. V and J calls plus clone size are reproduced from that table; the DNA served to infer D and trimming. Of more than 95,000 clones in the sample, about 85% were seen once. The CDR3 totals 12 residues. The V gene's germline CDR1 is PRHDT and CDR2 FYEKMQ (reference sequence). V gave up 5 bases and J gave up 6 bases, with 5 bases separating them. This chain links TRBV13 with TRBJ1-6, with no clear D. The sample consisted of peripheral blood. The receptor was derived from a man in his fifties in a cohort sampled during active COVID-19. Here the CDR3 DNA reads TGTGCCAGCAGCCGACTTAATTCACCCCTCCACTTT. Protein product: CASSRLNSPLHF. Full variable domain (remainder filled in from reference TRBV13 and TRBJ1-6): AAGVIQSPRHLIKEKRETATLKCYPIPRHDTVYWYQQGPGQDPQFLISFYEKMQSDKGSIPDRFSAQQFSDYHSELNMSSLELGDSALYFCASSRLNSPLHFGNGTRLTVT.